What follows are 20 T cell receptor beta chains derived from one specimen sequenced in a study of T-cell reconstitution after alpha-beta-depleted transplantation in children. Construction of the TCRbeta library involved unique molecular identifiers. MiXCR, applied by TCRdb to the PCR reads, yields one record per CDR3 protein. In the table there are approximately 300,000 distinct CDR3 sequences, roughly 11% of which are singletons. The sample was peripheral blood, taken 180 days after TCRalphabeta/CD19-depleted stem cell transplant. Every receptor here comes from a male patient aged 2 to 10 who had a stem cell transplant for chronic granulomatous disease, so the T cells may come from the graft donor.

Concerning this clonotype itself: A read error may be the cause here, since a much bigger clone is one base away. The V and J genes are TRBV7-6 and TRBJ2-2, with 15 bases lining up with TRBD2. The CDR3 consists of 16 residues. Germline V lookup: CDR1 SGHVS, CDR2 FNYEAQ. This CDR3 is CASSGGLAGGTGGLFF. The CDR3 coding sequence is TGTGCCAGCAGCGGCGGACTAGCGGGAGGGACCGGGGGGCTGTTTTTT.

This clonotype showed up just a few times. J is TRBJ2-1 and V is TRBV20-1; D might be TRBD1 or TRBD2, each matching 5 bases. The ends were cut back, 6 bases at V and 4 bases at J, with 22 bases in the middle. Germline V gene data show CDR1 as DFQATT and CDR2 as SNEGSKA (reference sequence). The CDR3 spans 16 residues. The CDR3 nucleotides read TGCAGTGCCGCCCCAACCCGGGGACGCGTTTACAATGAGCAGTTCTTC. It yields the protein CSAAPTRGRVYNEQFF.

This clonotype was seen many times. The chain links TRBV20-1 to TRBJ2-1; 10 nucleotides match TRBD2. Germline loops: CDR1 DFQATT, CDR2 SNEGSKA (reference sequence). The J segment lost 8 bases and the V segment lost 0 bases, leaving 7 bases of the junction unmatched. The CDR3 has 15 residues. Here the CDR3 reads CSAREGKAGGHEQFF. CDR3 nucleotides: TGCAGTGCTAGAGAGGGCAAAGCGGGAGGGCATGAGCAGTTCTTC.

As regards this clonotype: Mismatch with germline at one junction end may stem from a read error. The chain carries TRBV20-1 and TRBJ2-3; D is unresolved. The CDR3 length is 17 residues. Germline assignment: CDR1 DFQATT and CDR2 SNEGSKA (reference sequence). The CDR3 here is CSPRKLYGTGSTDTQYF. The CDR3 coding sequence is TGCAGTCCTAGAAAACTATACGGTACCGGTAGCACGGATACGCAGTATTTT.

This clonotype was seen repeatedly, ten times or more. The V call is TRBV10-3, the J call TRBJ2-3; 11 bases match TRBD1. J lost 2 bases, V lost 1 base, and 5 bases had no gene match. From germline, CDR1 is ENHRY and CDR2 SYGVKD. This CDR3 comprises 17 residues. The CDR3 nucleotides read TGTGCCATCAGTGAGTGGAAAGGACAGGGGGCCACAGATACGCAGTATTTT. It codes for CAISEWKGQGATDTQYF.

At least ten counts were recorded for this clonotype. The chain combines TRBV7-9 with TRBJ2-2, with D tentatively TRBD1 or TRBD2 (5 bases each). Trimming left V 4 bases short and J 2 bases short, with 11 bases between. The CDR3 runs 15 residues. Germline V gene sequence: CDR1 SEHNR, CDR2 FQNEAQ (reference sequence). The CDR3 here is CASSSGTHNTGELFF. The CDR3 nucleotides are TGTGCCAGCAGCTCCGGGACGCATAACACCGGGGAGCTGTTTTTT.

This clonotype was recorded many times. The V call is TRBV5-1, the J call TRBJ2-1; no definite D call. Between the trimmed V and J ends, which lost 3 bases and 3 bases, there was a span of 13 bases. The germline V gene encodes CDR1 SGHRS and CDR2 YFSETQ. The CDR3 is 15 residues long. The CDR3 protein is CASSSGSNLYNEQFF. The CDR3 coding sequence is TGCGCCAGCAGCTCCGGAAGTAATCTCTACAATGAGCAGTTCTTC. Full variable domain (missing parts from reference TRBV5-1 and TRBJ2-1): KAGVTQTPRYLIKTRGQQVTLSCSPISGHRSVSWYQQTPGQGLQFLFEYFSETQRNKGNFPGRFSGRQFSNSRSEMNVSTLELGDSALYLCASSSGSNLYNEQFFGPGTRLTVL.

This clonotype appeared a single time. At one boundary the junction diverges from the germline segment, which might be a read error. Written as DNA, the CDR3 is TGTGCCAGAAGTTCGCCCGGGGACGAGCAGTACTTC. Translated, it gives CARSSPGDEQYF. J is TRBJ2-7 and V is TRBV12-3 or TRBV12-4, with D possibly matching TRBD2 (5 bases). The CDR3 consists of 12 residues.

This clonotype showed up many times. V usage is TRBV29-1 and J usage is TRBJ2-1, with a weak D call TRBD2 (6 bases). Trimming removed 4 bases at V and 6 bases at J, with 16 bases between. Germline CDR1 SQVTM, CDR2 ANQGSEA. The CDR3 covers 14 residues. CDR3 nucleotide sequence: TGCAGCGTTGTTTCCGGGAGTAAGGTCAATGAGCAGTTCTTC. Protein sequence: CSVVSGSKVNEQFF.

This clonotype was detected many times. The V gene is TRBV5-1, the J gene TRBJ2-1, with D tentatively TRBD1 (6 bases). The V end lost 5 bases, the J end lost 5 bases, and 14 bases lay between the germline ends. The CDR3 length is 14 residues. Germline CDR1 reads SGHRS; CDR2 reads YFSETQ. The CDR3: CASSSTGSDNEQFF. As DNA, the CDR3 is TGCGCCAGCAGTTCGACAGGTTCCGACAATGAGCAGTTCTTC.

This clonotype was found many times. The V and J genes are TRBV7-9 and TRBJ1-1, with unresolved D. Trimming removed 2 bases at V and 4 bases at J, with 8 bases between. This CDR3 is 13 amino acids long. Per the germline V gene, CDR1 is SEHNR and CDR2 is FQNEAQ (reference sequence). The CDR3 reads CASSLLITTEAFF. The CDR3 nucleotides read TGTGCCAGCAGCTTATTGATCACCACTGAAGCTTTCTTT.

On this clonotype itself: This sequence may be a read error, since a much larger clone differs from it by one base. The J gene is TRBJ2-3, the V gene TRBV10-3; D gene ambiguous. The germline V gene has CDR1 ENHRY and CDR2 SYGVKD. There are 13 residues in the CDR3. The CDR3 is CVISEDLTDTQYF. The CDR3 nucleotides are TGTGTCATCAGTGAAGACCTCACAGATACGCAGTATTTT.

On this clonotype itself: Possible read error: a much larger clone is one base away. This chain connects TRBV20-1 to TRBJ1-4, with D tentatively TRBD1 (6 bases). CDR1 DFQATT and CDR2 SNEGSKA come from the germline V gene (reference sequence). CDR3 length: 19 amino acids. In nucleotides, the CDR3 is TGCAGAGCTAGAGATTCGCGGGGACCCACCCGGGGGCCTAATGAAAAACTGTTTTTT. Translated, it gives CRARDSRGPTRGPNEKLFF.

In this sample, this clonotype turned up many times. The chain is built from TRBV4-3 and TRBJ2-2; 8 bases fit TRBD2. This CDR3 comprises 17 residues. Germline V gives CDR1 LGHNA, CDR2 YSLEER. V lost 4 bases to trimming and J lost 6 bases; unmatched junction nucleotides: 13. For the CDR3, the DNA is TGCGCCAGCAGCCCCGAACAGGCCGGGGGGGCTGCCGGGGAGCTGTTTTTT. Protein: CASSPEQAGGAAGELFF.

This clonotype was observed at least ten times. J is TRBJ2-7 and V is TRBV7-9; a weak D match, TRBD1 (6 bases). The germline gives CDR1 SEHNR, CDR2 FQNEAQ (reference sequence). The germline V and J ends were trimmed by 2 bases and 2 bases, with 10 bases remaining between them. There are 14 residues in the CDR3. CDR3 loop: CASSLTGHTYEQYF. The CDR3 DNA sequence: TGTGCCAGCAGCTTAACGGGACATACCTACGAGCAGTACTTC.

With regard to this clonotype: With a much larger clone just one base away, this may be a read error. CDR3 DNA: TGTGCCAGCAGCTTAGAGGCGGCAGGGTTGAACCTTCAGTACTTC. It codes for CASSLEAAGLNLQYF. The rearrangement joins TRBV11-1 to TRBJ2-4, with a possible D match to TRBD1 (5 bases). V lost 1 base to trimming and J lost 11 bases, with 18 bases between them. Per the germline V gene, CDR1 is SGHAT and CDR2 is FQDESV (reference sequence). The CDR3 sequence is 15 residues long.

This clonotype was observed at least ten times. CDR3 nucleotides: TGTGCCAGCAGCTTGGGGCTCCCCGACGAGCAGTACTTC. It translates to CASSLGLPDEQYF. V is TRBV5-5 and J is TRBJ2-7; D gene ambiguous. The CDR3 is 13 amino acids. Trimming took off 0 bases at V and 5 bases at J, with 9 bases between the two ends. Germline CDR1 and CDR2: SGHKS and YYEKEE (reference sequence).

This clonotype was counted at least ten times. The rearrangement links TRBV5-6 to TRBJ1-5, with 8 bases aligning to TRBD1. The CDR3 extends over 14 amino acids. Per the germline V gene, CDR1 is SGHDT and CDR2 is YYEEEE. With 5 bases clipped from V and 3 bases from J, the junction kept 4 bases outside the gene matches. CDR3: CASSSGGFNQPQHF. CDR3 bases: TGTGCCAGCAGTTCAGGGGGCTTCAATCAGCCCCAGCATTTT.

The V gene is TRBV12-3 or TRBV12-4, the J gene TRBJ1-1; TRBD1 matches 7 bases. CDR3 length: 15 residues. Germline trimming cut 2 bases from V and 1 base from J; bases unmatched to any gene: 4. The CDR3 sequence: CASSLMTGKNTEAFF. CDR3 bases: TGTGCCAGCAGTTTAATGACAGGGAAGAACACTGAAGCTTTCTTT.

This clonotype was seen a single time. Just one base apart from a much larger clone, this may be a read error. The chain carries TRBV7-8 and TRBJ2-3; D might be TRBD2 (5 bases). The CDR3 runs 13 residues. Per the germline V gene, CDR1 is SGHVS and CDR2 is FQNEAQ. CDR3 sequence: CTSSSREQDTQYF. Here the CDR3 DNA reads TGTACCAGCAGCTCACGGGAACAGGATACGCAGTATTTT.